This T cell receptor (beta chain) was recovered during a study of blood T cell repertoires in COVID-19 (dated by TCRdb to about 2020). As for the study more broadly: The collaborator samples originated in the United States, Italy and Spain and spanned the acute and convalescent phases of COVID-19. The prospective study material was composed of cDNA or gDNA derived from T cells, B-cell-depleted T cells, or PBMCs. Deeply sampled blood TCRbeta repertoires from subjects exposed to, actively infected with, or recovered from COVID-19 were included in the dataset. The repertoires were released in a freely available public database intended as a resource for research on the immune response to SARS-CoV-2. Samples were obtained from the ongoing ImmuneRACE study (first 160 participants) and from some 1,200 subjects provided by 6 global collaborators. The sample metadata nearly always contained a de-identified subject ID, COVID-19 status, age in years and sex. Where HLA class I and class II types were available, the types were taken from metadata supplied by the sample provider, not from assay-based typing. Study-wide conclusions, independent of this receptor: The amount of clinical and demographic metadata varied by source and participant and was provided uncurated.

Comments on this clone: Its target antigen remains unknown. No much larger clonotype is one base removed from it; base qualities were not supplied.

TCRbeta CDR3 regions were amplified from genomic DNA by means of the immunoSEQ Assay, a bias-controlled multiplex PCR. As for the authors' bioinformatics: The number of nucleated cells in each sample was estimated by amplification of reference gene primers within the assay. To quantify the absolute abundance of each unique TCRbeta CDR3 rearrangement, sequence reads were collapsed and filtered. For each sample, productive Simpson clonality was calculated as the square root of Simpson's diversity index across productive rearrangements. TCRdb holds this immuneACCESS table with in-frame rearrangements only. Some clones are missing; in checked studies, unresolved V genes explain under half, and the rest has no known cause. V and J calls and clone size are as listed in that table; D and trimming were resolved from the DNA. Recorded for this sample are 53,000 or so clones; 70% to 85% of them occurred a single time. The ten largest clonotypes hold around 3.2% of the sample.

From the cysteine up to the phenylalanine, the CDR3 has a length of 15 residues. Just the 45-base CDR3 DNA is kept, in frame starting at base 1. The germline V gene (reference sequence) yields SEHNR for CDR1 and FQNEAQ for CDR2. V loses 1 base, J loses 6 bases, and the germline ends lie 12 bases apart. Whole blood was collected in K2EDTA tubes by collaborating institutions according to the institutions' own protocols. For TCRbeta analysis, collaborator samples were shipped as frozen whole blood, as isolated PBMCs, or as DNA extracted from either sample type. The sequence links TRBV7-9 to TRBJ1-4; the D gene assignment is ambiguous. Material: peripheral blood. The sequence was obtained from a man between 60 and 75 years old with acute or convalescent COVID-19. The CDR3 reads CASSLGDPGHEKLFF. The DNA sequence is as follows: TGTGCCAGCAGCTTAGGAGACCCAGGTCATGAAAAACTGTTTTTT.